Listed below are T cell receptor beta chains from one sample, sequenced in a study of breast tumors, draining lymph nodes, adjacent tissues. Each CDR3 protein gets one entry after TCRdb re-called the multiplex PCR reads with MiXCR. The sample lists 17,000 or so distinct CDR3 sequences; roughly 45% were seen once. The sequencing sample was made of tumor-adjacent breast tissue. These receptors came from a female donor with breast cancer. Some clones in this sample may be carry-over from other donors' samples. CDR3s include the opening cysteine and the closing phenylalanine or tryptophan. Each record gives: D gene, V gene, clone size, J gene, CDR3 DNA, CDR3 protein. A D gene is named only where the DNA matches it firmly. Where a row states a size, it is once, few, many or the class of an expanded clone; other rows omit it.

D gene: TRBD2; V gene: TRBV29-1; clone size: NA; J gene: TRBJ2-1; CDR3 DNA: TGCAGCGTTGAGGGGGCTAGCGGGAGGGATTACAATGAGCAGTTCTTC; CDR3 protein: CSVEGASGRDYNEQFF
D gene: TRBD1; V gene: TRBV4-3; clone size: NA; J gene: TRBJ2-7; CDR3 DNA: TGCGCCAGCAGCCCGTATCGGGACAGTCCCTACGAGCAGTACTTC; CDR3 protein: CASSPYRDSPYEQYF
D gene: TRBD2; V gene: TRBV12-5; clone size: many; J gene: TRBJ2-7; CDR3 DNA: TGTGCCACAAATCTAGCGGGGGACTACGAGCAGTACTTC; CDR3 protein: CATNLAGDYEQYF
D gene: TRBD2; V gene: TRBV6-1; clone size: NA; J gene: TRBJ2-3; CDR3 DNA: TGTGCCAGCAGTCAAACTAGCGGGAGCACAGATACGCAGTATTTT; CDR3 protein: CASSQTSGSTDTQYF
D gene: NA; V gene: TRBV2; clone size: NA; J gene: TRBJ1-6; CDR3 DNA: TGTGCGGGGGGCTTGAATTCACCCCTCCACTTT; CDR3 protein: CAGGLNSPLHF
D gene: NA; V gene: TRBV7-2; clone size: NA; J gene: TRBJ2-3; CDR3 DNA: TGTGCCAGCAGCTTAGGGCTTACTAGCACAGATACGCAGTATTTT; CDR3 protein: CASSLGLTSTDTQYF
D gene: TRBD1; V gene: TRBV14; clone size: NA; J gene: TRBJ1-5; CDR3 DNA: TGTGCCAGCAGCCAAGGGACAGGACGCAATCAGCCCCAGCATTTT; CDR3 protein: CASSQGTGRNQPQHF
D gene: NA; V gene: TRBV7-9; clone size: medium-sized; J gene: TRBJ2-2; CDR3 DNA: TGTGCCAGCAGCGTGACAGCGCAAACCACCGGGGAGCTGTTTTTT; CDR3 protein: CASSVTAQTTGELFF
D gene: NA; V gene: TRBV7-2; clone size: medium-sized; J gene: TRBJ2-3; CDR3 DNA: TGTGCCAGCAGCTTAAGGGGGAACGGGTATGCTAGCACAGATACGCAGTATTTT; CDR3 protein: CASSLRGNGYASTDTQYF
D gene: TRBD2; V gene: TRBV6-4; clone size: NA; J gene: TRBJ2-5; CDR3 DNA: TGTGCCAGCAGTGTTCTAGCGGGGGCAGAGACCCAGTACTTC; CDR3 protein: CASSVLAGAETQYF
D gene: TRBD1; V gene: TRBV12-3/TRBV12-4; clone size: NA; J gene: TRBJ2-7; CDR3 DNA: TGTGCCAGCAGCAGCCCCGGACAGGGCCAATACGAGCAGTACTTT; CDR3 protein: CASSSPGQGQYEQYF
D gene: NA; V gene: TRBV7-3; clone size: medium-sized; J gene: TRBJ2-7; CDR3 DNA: TGTGCCAGCAGCTTACAGCCAGGGAACTCCTACGAGCAGTACTTC; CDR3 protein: CASSLQPGNSYEQYF